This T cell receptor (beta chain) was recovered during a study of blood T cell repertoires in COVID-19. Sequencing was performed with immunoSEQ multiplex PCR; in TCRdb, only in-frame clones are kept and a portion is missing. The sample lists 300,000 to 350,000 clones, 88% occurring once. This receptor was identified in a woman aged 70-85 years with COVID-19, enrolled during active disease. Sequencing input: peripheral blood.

In nucleotides, the CDR3 is TGTGCCAGCAGTTTCGAGGTCAAGGGGGTCCCGGTAGGGACGCAGTATTTT. This codes for CASSFEVKGVPVGTQYF. The chain joins TRBV28 to TRBJ2-3; weak D call: TRBD1 (6 bases). Trimming removed 3 bases at V and 9 bases at J, with 25 bases between. This CDR3 comprises 17 residues. Germline V gives CDR1 MDHEN, CDR2 SYDVKM.